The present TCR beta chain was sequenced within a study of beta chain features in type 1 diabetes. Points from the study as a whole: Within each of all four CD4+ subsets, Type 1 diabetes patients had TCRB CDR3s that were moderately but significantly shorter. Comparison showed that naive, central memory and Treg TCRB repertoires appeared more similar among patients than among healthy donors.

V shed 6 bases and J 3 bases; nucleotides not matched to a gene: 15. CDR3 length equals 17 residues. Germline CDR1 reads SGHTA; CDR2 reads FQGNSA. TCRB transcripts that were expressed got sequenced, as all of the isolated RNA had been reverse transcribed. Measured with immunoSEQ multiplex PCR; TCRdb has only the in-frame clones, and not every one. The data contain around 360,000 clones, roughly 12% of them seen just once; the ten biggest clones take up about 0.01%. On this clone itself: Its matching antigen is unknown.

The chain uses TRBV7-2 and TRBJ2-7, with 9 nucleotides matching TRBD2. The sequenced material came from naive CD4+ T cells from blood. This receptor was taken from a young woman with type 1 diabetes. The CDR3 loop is CASSFKTGTSRFYEQYF. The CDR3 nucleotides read TGTGCCAGCAGTTTTAAAACGGGGACTAGCCGGTTCTACGAGCAGTACTTC.